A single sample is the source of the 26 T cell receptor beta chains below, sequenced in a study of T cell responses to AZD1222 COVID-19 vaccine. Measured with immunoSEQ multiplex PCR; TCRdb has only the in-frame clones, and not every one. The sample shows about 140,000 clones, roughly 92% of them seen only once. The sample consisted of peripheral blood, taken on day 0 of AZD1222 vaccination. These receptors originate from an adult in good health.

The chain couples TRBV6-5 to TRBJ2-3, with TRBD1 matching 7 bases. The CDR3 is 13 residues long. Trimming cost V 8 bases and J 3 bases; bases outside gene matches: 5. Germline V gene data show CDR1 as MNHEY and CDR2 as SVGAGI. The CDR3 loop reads CASHTGATDTQYF. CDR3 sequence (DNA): TGTGCCAGCCATACAGGGGCGACAGATACGCAGTATTTT.

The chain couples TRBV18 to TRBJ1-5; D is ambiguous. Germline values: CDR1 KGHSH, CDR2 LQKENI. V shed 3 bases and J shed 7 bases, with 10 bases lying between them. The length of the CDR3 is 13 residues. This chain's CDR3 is CASSPALGQPQHF. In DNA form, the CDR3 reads TGTGCCAGCTCACCCGCGTTAGGCCAGCCCCAGCATTTT.

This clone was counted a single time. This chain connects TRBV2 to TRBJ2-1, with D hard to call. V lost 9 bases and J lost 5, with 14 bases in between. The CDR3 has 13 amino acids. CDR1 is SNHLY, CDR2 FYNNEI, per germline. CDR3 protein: CARSYVSNNEQFF. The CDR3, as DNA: TGTGCCAGATCTTATGTCAGTAACAATGAGCAGTTCTTC.

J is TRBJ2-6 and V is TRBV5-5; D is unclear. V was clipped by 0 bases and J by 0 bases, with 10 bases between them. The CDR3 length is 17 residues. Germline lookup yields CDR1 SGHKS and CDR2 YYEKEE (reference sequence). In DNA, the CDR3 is TGTGCCAGCAGCTTGGATAGGAGCCTCTCTGGGGCCAACGTCCTGACTTTC. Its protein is CASSLDRSLSGANVLTF.

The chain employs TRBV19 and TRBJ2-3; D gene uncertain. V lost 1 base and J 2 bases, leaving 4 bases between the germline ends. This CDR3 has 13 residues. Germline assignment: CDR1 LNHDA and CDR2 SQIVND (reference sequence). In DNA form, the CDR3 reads TGTGCCAGTAGTATAGTCCCCACAGATACGCAGTATTTT. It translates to CASSIVPTDTQYF.

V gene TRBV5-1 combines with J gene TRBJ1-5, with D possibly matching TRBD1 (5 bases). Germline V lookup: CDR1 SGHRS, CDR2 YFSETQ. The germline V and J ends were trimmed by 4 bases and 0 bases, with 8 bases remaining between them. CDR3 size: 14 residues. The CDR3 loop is CASSPRDSNQPQHF. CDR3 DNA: TGCGCCAGCAGCCCCAGGGATAGCAATCAGCCCCAGCATTTT.

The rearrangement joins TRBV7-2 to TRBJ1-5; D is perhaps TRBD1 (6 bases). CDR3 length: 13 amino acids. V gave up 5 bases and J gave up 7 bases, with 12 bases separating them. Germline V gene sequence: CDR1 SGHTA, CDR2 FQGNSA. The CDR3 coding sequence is TGTGCCAGCAGCCTCAACAGGGTACAGCCCCAGCATTTT. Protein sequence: CASSLNRVQPQHF.

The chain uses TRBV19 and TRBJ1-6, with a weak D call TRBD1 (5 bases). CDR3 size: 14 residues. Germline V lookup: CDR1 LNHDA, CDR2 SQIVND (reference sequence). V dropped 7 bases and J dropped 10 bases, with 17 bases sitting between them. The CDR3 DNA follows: TGTGCCAGTACCGACTGGGACGGTCGATCACCCCTCCACTTT. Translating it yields CASTDWDGRSPLHF.

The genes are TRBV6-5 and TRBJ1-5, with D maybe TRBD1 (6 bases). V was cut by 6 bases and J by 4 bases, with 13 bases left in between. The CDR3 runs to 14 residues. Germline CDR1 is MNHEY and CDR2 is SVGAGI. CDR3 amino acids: CASRPGTNNQPQHF. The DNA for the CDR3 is TGTGCCAGCAGGCCCGGGACAAATAATCAGCCCCAGCATTTT.

CDR3 sequence (DNA): TGTGCCAGTAGTATACAGGTGGGAAATCAGCCCCAGCATTTT. The encoded protein is CASSIQVGNQPQHF. V is TRBV19 and J is TRBJ1-5; D ambiguous. The CDR3 sequence is 14 residues long. The ends were cut back, 2 bases at V and 4 bases at J, with 9 bases in the middle. Germline-derived CDR1 and CDR2 are LNHDA and SQIVND (reference sequence). Variable domain in full (rest from reference TRBV19 and TRBJ1-5): DGGITQSPKYLFRKEGQNVTLSCEQNLNHDAMYWYRQDPGQGLRLIYYSQIVNDFQKGDIAEGYSVSREKKESFPLTVTSAQKNPTAFYLCASSIQVGNQPQHFGDGTRLSIL.

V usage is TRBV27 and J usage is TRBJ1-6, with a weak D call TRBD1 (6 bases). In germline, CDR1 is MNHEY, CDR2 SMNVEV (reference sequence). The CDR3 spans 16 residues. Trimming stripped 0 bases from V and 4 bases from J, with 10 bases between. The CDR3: CASSLSPGEYNSPLHF. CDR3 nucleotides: TGTGCCAGCAGTTTATCCCCAGGGGAATATAATTCACCCCTCCACTTT.

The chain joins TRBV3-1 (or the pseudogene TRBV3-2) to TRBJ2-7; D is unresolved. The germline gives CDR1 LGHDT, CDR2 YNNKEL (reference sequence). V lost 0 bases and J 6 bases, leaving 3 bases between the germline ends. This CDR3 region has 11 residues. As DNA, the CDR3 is TGTGCCAGCAGCCAAGATTTCGAGCAGTACTTC. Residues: CASSQDFEQYF.

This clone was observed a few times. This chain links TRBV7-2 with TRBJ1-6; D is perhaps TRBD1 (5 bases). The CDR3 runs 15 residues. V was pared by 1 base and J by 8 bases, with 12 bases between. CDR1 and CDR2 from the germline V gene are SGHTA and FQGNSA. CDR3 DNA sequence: TGTGCCAGCAGCTTAGAAAAGGGGACCTATTCACCCCTCCACTTT. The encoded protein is CASSLEKGTYSPLHF.

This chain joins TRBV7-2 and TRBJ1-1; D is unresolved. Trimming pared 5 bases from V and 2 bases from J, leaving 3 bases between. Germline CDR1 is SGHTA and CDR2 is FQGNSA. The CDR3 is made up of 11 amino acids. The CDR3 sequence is CASSINTEAFF. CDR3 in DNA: TGTGCCAGCAGCATAAACACTGAAGCTTTCTTT.

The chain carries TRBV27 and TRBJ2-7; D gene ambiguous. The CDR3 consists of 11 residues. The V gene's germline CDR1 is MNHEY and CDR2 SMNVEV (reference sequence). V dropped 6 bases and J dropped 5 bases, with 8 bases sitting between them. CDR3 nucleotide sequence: TGTGCCAGCAGCCGTTCGGACGAGCAGTACTTC. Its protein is CASSRSDEQYF.

The CDR3 DNA sequence: TGTGCCAGCAGCCAAGAGGGGGCTAGCGGGGCTGATAACTATGGCTACACCTTC. Encoded protein: CASSQEGASGADNYGYTF. The rearrangement joins TRBV3-1 (or the pseudogene TRBV3-2) to TRBJ1-2, with TRBD1 as a possible D gene (6 bases). There are 18 residues in the CDR3. V shed 0 bases and J shed 1 base, with 18 bases lying between them. Germline CDR1 reads LGHDT; CDR2 reads YNNKEL (reference sequence).

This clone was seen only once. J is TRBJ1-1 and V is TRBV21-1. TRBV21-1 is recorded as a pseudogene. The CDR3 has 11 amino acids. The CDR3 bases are TGTGCCAGCAGCAAAGGACGGAAAGCTTTCTTT. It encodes CASSKGRKAFF.

CDR3 in DNA: TGCGCCAGCGGTAGGTGGGGATTTCAGCCCCAGCATTTT. It translates to CASGRWGFQPQHF. J is TRBJ1-5 and V is TRBV23-1; D call uncertain. TRBV23-1 carries the ORF label, with uncertain function. This CDR3 is built from 13 residues. Trimming took 8 bases from V and 6 from J, leaving 14 bases between them.

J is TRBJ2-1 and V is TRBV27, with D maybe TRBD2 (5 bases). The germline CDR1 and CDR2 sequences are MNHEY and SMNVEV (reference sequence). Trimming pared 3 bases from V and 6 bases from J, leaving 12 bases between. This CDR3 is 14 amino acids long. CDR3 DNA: TGTGCCAGCAGTTTTACTAGTGAGTCCAATGAGCAGTTCTTC. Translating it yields CASSFTSESNEQFF.

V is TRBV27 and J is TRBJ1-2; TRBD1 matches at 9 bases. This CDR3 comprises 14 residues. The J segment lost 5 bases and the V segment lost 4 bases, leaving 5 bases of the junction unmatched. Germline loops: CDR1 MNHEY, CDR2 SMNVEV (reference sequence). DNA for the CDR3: TGTGCCAGCAGTTACGGACAGGGGCTGTATGGCTACACCTTC. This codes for CASSYGQGLYGYTF.

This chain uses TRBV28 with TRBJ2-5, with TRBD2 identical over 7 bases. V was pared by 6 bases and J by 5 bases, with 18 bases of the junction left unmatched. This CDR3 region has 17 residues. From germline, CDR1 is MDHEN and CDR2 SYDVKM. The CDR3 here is CASSRLPRGEVDETQYF. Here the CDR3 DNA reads TGTGCCAGCAGCCGCCTTCCCCGGGGGGAGGTTGACGAGACCCAGTACTTC.

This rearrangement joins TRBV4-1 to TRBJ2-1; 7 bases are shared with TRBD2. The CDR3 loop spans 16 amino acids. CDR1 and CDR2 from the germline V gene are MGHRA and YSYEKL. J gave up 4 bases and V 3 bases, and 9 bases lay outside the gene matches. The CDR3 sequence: CASSQNLAAAYNEQFF. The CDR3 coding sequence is TGCGCCAGCAGCCAGAACCTAGCGGCCGCATACAATGAGCAGTTCTTC.

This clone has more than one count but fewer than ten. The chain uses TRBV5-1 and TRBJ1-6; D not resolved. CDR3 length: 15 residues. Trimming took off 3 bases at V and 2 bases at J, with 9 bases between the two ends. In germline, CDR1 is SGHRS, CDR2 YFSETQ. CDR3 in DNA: TGCGCCAGCAGCTCTTACGGGGCCTATAATTCACCCCTCCACTTT. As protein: CASSSYGAYNSPLHF.

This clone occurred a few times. The DNA of the CDR3 is TGTGCCAGCAGCTTCCGCACTGAAGCTTTCTTT. This translates into CASSFRTEAFF. The gene calls are TRBV7-9 and TRBJ1-1; D ambiguous. Germline CDR1 SEHNR, CDR2 FQNEAQ (reference sequence). V lost 3 bases, J lost 4 bases, and 3 bases lay in between. The CDR3 runs 11 residues.

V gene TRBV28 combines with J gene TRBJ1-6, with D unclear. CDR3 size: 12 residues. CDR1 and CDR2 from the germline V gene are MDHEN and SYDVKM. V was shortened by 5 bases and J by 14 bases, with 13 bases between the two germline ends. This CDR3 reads CASSRTRGSLHF. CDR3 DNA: TGTGCCAGCAGTCGGACCCGAGGGTCCCTCCACTTT.

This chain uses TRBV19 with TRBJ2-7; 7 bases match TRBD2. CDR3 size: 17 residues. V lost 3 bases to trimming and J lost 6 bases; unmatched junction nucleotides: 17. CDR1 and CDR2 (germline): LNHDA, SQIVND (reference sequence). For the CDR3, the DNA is TGTGCCAGTAGTATTAGGGGCGGGAGCCCGTATACTTTCGAGCAGTACTTC. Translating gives CASSIRGGSPYTFEQYF.